This T cell receptor beta chain comes out of a study of blood T cell repertoires in COVID-19 (dated by TCRdb to 2018 to 2021). About the full investigation: The collaborator samples originated in the United States, Italy and Spain and spanned the acute and convalescent phases of COVID-19. The material from the prospective study consisted of cDNA or gDNA derived from T cells, B-cell-depleted T cells, or PBMCs. Deeply sampled blood TCRbeta repertoires from subjects exposed to, actively infected with, or recovered from COVID-19 were included in the dataset. The repertoires were made available in a free public database intended to serve as a resource for research on the immune response to SARS-CoV-2. The samples were drawn from the first 160 participants of the ongoing ImmuneRACE study and from over a thousand subjects provided by 6 global collaborators. Sample metadata almost always included a de-identified subject ID, COVID-19 status, age in years and sex. HLA class I and class II types, where available, came from metadata supplied by the sample provider rather than from assay-based typing.

TCRbeta CDR3 regions were amplified from genomic DNA using the immunoSEQ Assay, a bias-controlled multiplex PCR. On the study's bioinformatics: Within the assay, amplification of reference gene primers was used to estimate how many nucleated cells each sample contained. Sequence reads were collapsed and filtered to measure the absolute abundance of every unique TCRbeta CDR3 rearrangement. For each sample, productive Simpson clonality was calculated by taking the square root of Simpson's diversity index across productive rearrangements. Sourced from immuneACCESS, this table was stored by TCRdb with only in-frame sequences that have V and J called. A share of the clones is absent; for the studies checked, an unresolved V gene accounts for under half, and the remainder has no known explanation. Clone size and V and J calls were adopted from that table, with D and trimming inferred from the DNA. Across this sample there are approximately 84,000 clones, with approximately 86% seen only once. The ten largest clones represent 25% to 30% of the sample.

Results the study describes overall, beyond this receptor: The amount of clinical and demographic metadata varied by source and participant and was provided uncurated.

For this clone: There is no known antigen for this receptor. No per-base quality is available; no much larger clone lies one base away.

Whole blood was collected in K2EDTA tubes by collaborating institutions according to the institutions' own protocols. For TCRbeta analysis, collaborators shipped samples as frozen whole blood, isolated PBMCs, or DNA extracted from either of those sample types. Via the germline V gene, CDR1 is MNHEY and CDR2 SVGAGI. V is clipped by 2 bases and J by 4 bases, and the sequence between their germline boundaries is 9 bases long. The CDR3 sequence holds 15 residues, the cysteine and phenylalanine included. Kept here is only the CDR3 DNA, which spans 45 bases and is read in frame from base 1. Sequenced: peripheral blood. The chain is made from TRBV6-5 and TRBJ2-6; too little of a D gene remains to name it. The sequence derives from a woman of 80 years or more with acute or convalescent COVID-19. The CDR3 region has the sequence CASSYLLGGANVLTF. The DNA sequence is given as TGTGCCAGCAGTTACCTCCTAGGAGGGGCCAACGTCCTGACTTTC.